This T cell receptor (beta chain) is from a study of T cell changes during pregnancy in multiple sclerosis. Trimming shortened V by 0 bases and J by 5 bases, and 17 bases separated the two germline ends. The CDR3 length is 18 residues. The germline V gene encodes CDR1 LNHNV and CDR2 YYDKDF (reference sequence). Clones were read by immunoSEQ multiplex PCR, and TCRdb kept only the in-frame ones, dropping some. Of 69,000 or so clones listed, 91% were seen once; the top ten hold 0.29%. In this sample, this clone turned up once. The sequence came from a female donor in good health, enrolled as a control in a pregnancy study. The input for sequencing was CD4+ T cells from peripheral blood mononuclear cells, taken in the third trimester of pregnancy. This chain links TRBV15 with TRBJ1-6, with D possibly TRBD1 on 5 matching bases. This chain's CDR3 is CATSRDPGQGGNNSPLHF. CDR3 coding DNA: TGTGCCACCAGCAGAGATCCGGGGCAGGGAGGGAATAATTCACCCCTCCACTTT. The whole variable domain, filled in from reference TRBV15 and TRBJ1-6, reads DAMVIQNPRYQVTQFGKPVTLSCSQTLNHNVMYWYQQKSSQAPKLLFHYYDKDFNNEADTPDNFQSRRPNTSFCFLDIRSPGLGDTAMYLCATSRDPGQGGNNSPLHFGNGTRLTVT.